The TCR beta chain under discussion was sequenced for a study of blood T cell repertoires in COVID-19. Whole-study context: In each case, the material was cDNA or gDNA derived from T cells, B-cell-depleted T cells, or PBMCs.

The V gene's germline CDR1 is LGHDT and CDR2 YNNKEL (reference sequence). Trimming cost V 4 bases and J 4 bases; bases outside gene matches: 7. The CDR3 is 16 residues long. All enrollees were roughly 18 to 90 years old and from around 25 US areas. Allocation to cohorts depended on clinical history reported by the participants. Original processing notes: Estimation of nucleated cell counts was performed using reference gene primer amplification. Here immunoSEQ multiplex PCR was the method, and the copy in TCRdb shows in-frame clones only, minus some. V and J calls and clone size are as listed in that table; D and trimming were resolved from the DNA. This table has over 250,000 clones, 84% appearing once.

This sequence joins TRBV3-1 (or the pseudogene TRBV3-2) and TRBJ2-1, with 10 nucleotides matching TRBD1. This TCR came from a man aged 30 to 39 with acute COVID-19. Source material: PBMCs or T cells enriched from blood (not recorded which). CDR3 in amino acids: CASSLQDRGAYNEQFF. The CDR3 coding sequence is TGTGCCAGCAGCCTGCAGGACAGGGGGGCTTACAATGAGCAGTTCTTC.